This TCR beta chain was identified in a study of identical twins. Findings of the study overall: Out-of-frame beta chain sequences displayed weaker excess sharing between twins. Models predicted less out-of-frame TCR alpha sharing in monozygotic twins than was found. There were fewer insertions in abundant cord blood beta clonotypes, but memory repertoires showed no such pattern.

Germline V gene lookup returns CDR1 DFQATT and CDR2 SNEGSKA (reference sequence). This CDR3 spans 13 amino acids. V dropped 6 bases and J dropped 0; count of bases not matched to a gene: 2. This clonotype was seen ten or more times. The antigen remains unidentified. Each cDNA held unique molecular identifiers, and template switching gave it a universal primer site. TCRdb reprocessed the 5' RACE reads with MiXCR, giving one entry per CDR3 protein. Of around 570,000 distinct CDR3 sequences listed, roughly 9.5% are singletons. This sample was shared with a second study, whose subject was yellow fever vaccine responses in identical twins.

The chain joins TRBV20-1 to TRBJ2-3; 8 nucleotides line up with TRBD1. Source material: PBMCs. The source of this sequence is a young woman in good health. CDR3 sequence reads: CSAWTGSTDTQYF. CDR3 DNA sequence: TGCAGTGCCTGGACAGGGAGCACAGATACGCAGTATTTT.